The clone carrying this T cell receptor (beta chain) was seen more than once but under ten times. These data originate in a study of early T cells in non-severe SARS-CoV-2 infection. TCRdb processed the 5' RACE reads anew with MiXCR; each CDR3 protein has one entry. The sample records 55,000 to 75,000 distinct CDR3 sequences, roughly 7.7% being singletons. Input material: whole blood. The source is an adult who was a healthcare worker with PCR-confirmed SARS-CoV-2 infection or an uninfected control (not recorded which).

In DNA, the CDR3 is TGTGCCAGCAGTTTAGTAGGGACAGGGCAAGACGAGCAGTACTTC. Encoded protein: CASSLVGTGQDEQYF. The chain employs TRBV28 and TRBJ2-7; 9 bases map to TRBD1. The CDR3 length is 15 residues. V dropped 2 bases and J dropped 5; count of bases not matched to a gene: 7. The germline V gene has CDR1 MDHEN and CDR2 SYDVKM.